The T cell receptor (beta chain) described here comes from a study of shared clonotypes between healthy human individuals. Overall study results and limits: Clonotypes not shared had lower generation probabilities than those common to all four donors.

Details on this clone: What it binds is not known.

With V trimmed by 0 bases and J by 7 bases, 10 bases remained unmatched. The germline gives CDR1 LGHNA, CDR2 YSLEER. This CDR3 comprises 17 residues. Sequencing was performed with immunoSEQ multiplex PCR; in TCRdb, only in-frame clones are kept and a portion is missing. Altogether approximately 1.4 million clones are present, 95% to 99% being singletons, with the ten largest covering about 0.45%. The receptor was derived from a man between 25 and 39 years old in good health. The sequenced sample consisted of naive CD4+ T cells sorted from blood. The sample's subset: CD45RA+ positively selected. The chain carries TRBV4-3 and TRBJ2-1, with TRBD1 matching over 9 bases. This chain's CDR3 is CASSQEEGTGRGNEQFF. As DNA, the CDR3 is TGCGCCAGCAGCCAAGAAGAAGGGACAGGGAGGGGGAATGAGCAGTTCTTC.